The sample holds many counts of the clone carrying this T cell receptor (beta chain). Its cognate antigen is unknown. The CDR3 is 13 amino acids. V dropped 6 bases and J dropped 13; count of bases not matched to a gene: 11. Per germline, CDR1 SGHVS and CDR2 FNYEAQ. TCRdb redid the calling of the reads with MiXCR, one entry per CDR3 protein. The table shows around 130,000 distinct CDR3 sequences, with roughly 8.2% occurring only once. The entry originates in a study of T cell repertoires in cytomegalovirus infection. About the research overall: Indicated by public TCR beta signatures were CMV infection and matching HLA type. Overall study findings and caveats: Dominant in the ex vivo response were TCR beta clonotypes restricted by HLA-C and specific for CMV.

The receptor's source is a human donor in good health (CMV status not recorded). Some clones in this sample may be carry-over from other donors' samples. The sequenced sample was PBMCs. The chain carries TRBV7-6 and TRBJ2-1; the match to TRBD2 covers 8 bases. The CDR3 loop is CASRIGGGPLQFF. CDR3 DNA sequence: TGTGCCAGCAGGATCGGGGGGGGGCCTTTACAGTTCTTC.